This T cell receptor (beta chain) was documented in a study of control samples from healthy donors and cancer patients. Libraries were prepared by immunoSEQ multiplex PCR; TCRdb keeps only in-frame clonotypes and omits some of them. The sample records 50,000 to 65,000 clones, around 93% being singletons. In regard to this clone: A junction end diverges from the germline sequence, so it may reflect a read error.

Germline lookup yields CDR1 SGHDT and CDR2 YYEEEE. There are 14 residues in the CDR3. Sequenced sample: PBMCs. J is TRBJ2-4 and V is TRBV5-6; tentatively, D is TRBD2 (5 bases). The clonotype was recovered from a man in his thirties or forties with colorectal cancer. CDR3 protein: CASRLGYGLNIQYF. DNA for the CDR3: TGTGCCAGCAGATTGGGCTACGGACTGAACATTCAGTACTTC.